These 32 T cell receptor beta chains share one sample of origin, sequenced in a study of CD8 T cells in ankylosing spondylitis. Findings of the study overall: Characteristic of ankylosing spondylitis blood, it appeared, was a TCR beta motif comprising several highly homologous variants.

One entry per CDR3 protein, called by TCRdb with MiXCR from the 5' RACE reads. In the table there are around 450,000 distinct CDR3 sequences, roughly 26% of which are singletons. No antigen is known for these receptors. The sample consisted of blood, either unsorted or a sorted T cell fraction (not recorded which). The source is a male donor with ankylosing spondylitis.

The chain couples TRBV29-1 to TRBJ1-4, with a weak D call TRBD1 (5 bases). Per germline, CDR1 SQVTM and CDR2 ANQGSEA. The V end lost 7 bases, the J end lost 1 base, and 13 bases lay between the germline ends. This CDR3 is 14 amino acids long. The CDR3 here is CSADTGGTNEKLFF. The CDR3, as DNA: TGCAGCGCTGATACCGGGGGAACTAATGAAAAACTGTTTTTT.

V and J are TRBV20-1 and TRBJ2-3; no firm D call. Trimming took off 6 bases at V and 1 base at J, with 14 bases between the two ends. The CDR3 runs to 14 residues. Germline lookup yields CDR1 DFQATT and CDR2 SNEGSKA (reference sequence). The CDR3 coding sequence is TGCAGTGCCTACAACGGGCTTGGCACAGATACGCAGTATTTT. Translating it yields CSAYNGLGTDTQYF.

Here the CDR3 reads CASSQSTRHGAFF. DNA of the CDR3: TGTGCCAGCAGCCAGTCGACGCGCCACGGAGCTTTCTTT. V usage is TRBV3-1 and J usage is TRBJ1-1; the D is unclear. CDR3 length: 13 amino acids. In germline, CDR1 is LGHDT, CDR2 YNNKEL (reference sequence). V shed 3 bases and J shed 10 bases, with 15 bases lying between them.

The CDR3 coding sequence is TGTGCCAGCAGCACGAACGACGGGTTGAACACTGAAGCTTTCTTT. This translates into CASSTNDGLNTEAFF. V usage is TRBV11-2 and J usage is TRBJ1-1; D not resolved. Per germline, CDR1 SGHAT and CDR2 FQNNGV. This CDR3 spans 15 amino acids. The V and J ends lost 5 bases and 0 bases respectively, with 13 bases between them.

In this sample, this clonotype turned up a few times. The rearrangement uses TRBV2 and TRBJ2-2; D may be TRBD2 (7 bases). In germline, CDR1 is SNHLY, CDR2 FYNNEI. The CDR3 spans 14 residues. Trimming stripped 9 bases from V and 6 bases from J, with 17 bases between. CDR3 region: CASNLWGGPGELFF. Written as DNA, the CDR3 is TGTGCCAGTAACCTATGGGGGGGCCCCGGGGAGCTGTTTTTT.

J is TRBJ2-2 and V is TRBV15, with 8 positions matching TRBD2. Germline assignment: CDR1 LNHNV and CDR2 YYDKDF (reference sequence). The CDR3 is made up of 15 amino acids. V dropped 5 bases and J dropped 5; count of bases not matched to a gene: 7. CDR3 DNA: TGTGCCACCAGCCCGGGAGGGCCAGGGACCGGGGAGCTGTTTTTT. Its protein is CATSPGGPGTGELFF. Full variable domain (rest looked up from reference TRBV15 and TRBJ2-2): DAMVIQNPRYQVTQFGKPVTLSCSQTLNHNVMYWYQQKSSQAPKLLFHYYDKDFNNEADTPDNFQSRRPNTSFCFLDIRSPGLGDTAMYLCATSPGGPGTGELFFGEGSRLTVL.

This clonotype appeared many times. J is TRBJ2-7 and V is TRBV18; D is possibly TRBD1 (6 bases). Trimming took 5 bases from V and 3 from J, leaving 14 bases between them. The CDR3 totals 14 residues. Germline V gene data show CDR1 as KGHSH and CDR2 as LQKENI. DNA of the CDR3: TGTGCCAGCTCATACGGGACAACCAACTACGAGCAGTACTTC. Its protein product is CASSYGTTNYEQYF. Full variable domain (rest looked up from reference TRBV18 and TRBJ2-7): NAGVMQNPRHLVRRRGQEARLRCSPMKGHSHVYWYRQLPEEGLKFMVYLQKENIIDESGMPKERFSAEFPKEGPSILRIQQVVRGDSAAYFCASSYGTTNYEQYFGPGTRLTVT.

This chain joins TRBV7-9 and TRBJ2-7; 10 bases fit TRBD2. J lost 3 bases, V lost 1 base, and 3 bases had no gene match. The V gene's germline CDR1 is SEHNR and CDR2 FQNEAQ (reference sequence). The CDR3 sequence is 15 residues long. The DNA of the CDR3 is TGTGCCAGCAGCTTAGTCGGGACTAGCGTCTACGAGCAGTACTTC. Its protein product is CASSLVGTSVYEQYF.

This clonotype was observed a handful of times. The genes are TRBV29-1 and TRBJ2-5; TRBD1 agrees at 7 bases. The germline CDR1 and CDR2 sequences are SQVTM and ANQGSEA. This CDR3 comprises 14 residues. V gave up 3 bases and J gave up 5 bases; unmatched junction bases: 9. CDR3 amino acids: CSVEHRGPGETQYF. The CDR3 coding sequence is TGCAGCGTTGAGCACAGGGGACCTGGGGAGACCCAGTACTTC. Supplemented by reference TRBV29-1 and TRBJ2-5, the full variable domain reads SAVISQKPSRDICQRGTSLTIQCQVDSQVTMMFWYRQQPGQSLTLIATANQGSEATYESGFVIDKFPISRPNLTFSTLTVSNMSPEDSSIYLCSVEHRGPGETQYFGPGTRLLVL.

Notes on this clonotype: This may be a read error, as it is one base from a much larger clone. This chain uses TRBV12-3 or TRBV12-4 with TRBJ1-1; unclear D gene. Trimming removed 7 bases from V and 1 base from J, with 4 bases in between. This CDR3 is 11 amino acids long. CDR3 in amino acids: CASTPNTEAFF. CDR3 coding DNA: TGTGCCAGCACCCCGAACACTGAAGCTTTCTTT.

There are a few counts of this clonotype. The V call is TRBV12-5, the J call TRBJ2-3; D unresolved. This CDR3 is built from 11 residues. In germline, CDR1 is LGHNT, CDR2 FRNRAP. V dropped 7 bases and J dropped 5 bases, with 7 bases sitting between them. The DNA of the CDR3 is TGTGCTAGTGTTTCAGGAGATACGCAGTATTTT. Protein: CASVSGDTQYF.

This clonotype was seen a few times. The chain combines TRBV11-2 with TRBJ2-3, with TRBD2 matching over 7 bases. This CDR3 is built from 16 residues. CDR1 SGHAT and CDR2 FQNNGV come from the germline V gene. The junction had 15 bases not matched to a gene; V was cut back by 5 bases and J by 7 bases. CDR3 sequence: CASSPGGPLNVYTQYF. CDR3 coding DNA: TGTGCCAGCAGCCCGGGGGGACCCCTCAACGTCTATACGCAGTATTTT. The full variable domain, its missing parts supplied by reference TRBV11-2 and TRBJ2-3, is EAGVAQSPRYKIIEKRQSVAFWCNPISGHATLYWYQQILGQGPKLLIQFQNNGVVDDSQLPKDRFSAERLKGVDSTLKIQPAKLEDSAVYLCASSPGGPLNVYTQYFGPGTRLTVL.

The chain is built from TRBV18 and TRBJ2-3; TRBD2 agrees at 11 bases. Germline values: CDR1 KGHSH, CDR2 LQKENI. The CDR3 is 16 residues long. The ends lost 3 bases at V and 6 bases at J; junction bases unmatched: 8. CDR3 in DNA: TGTGCCAGCTCACCCCCGGGACTAGCGGTTTCGGATACGCAGTATTTT. The encoded protein is CASSPPGLAVSDTQYF.

The chain is built from TRBV5-1 and TRBJ2-2; unclear D gene. V was pared by 4 bases and J by 3 bases, with 19 bases between. The CDR3 is 17 amino acids. Germline loops: CDR1 SGHRS, CDR2 YFSETQ. CDR3 sequence (DNA): TGCGCCAGCAGCCCCGGACGGAATCTCTACGACACCGGGGAGCTGTTTTTT. This encodes CASSPGRNLYDTGELFF.

The sample holds a few counts of this clonotype. The rearrangement uses TRBV24-1 and TRBJ2-3; D unresolved. V shed 0 bases and J shed 1 base, with 4 bases lying between them. Germline CDR1 and CDR2: KGHDR and SFDVKD. This CDR3 contains 14 residues. The CDR3 is CATSDLERTDTQYF. CDR3 DNA: TGTGCCACCAGTGATTTGGAGCGCACAGATACGCAGTATTTT.

V is TRBV15 and J is TRBJ2-3; TRBD2 matches at 7 bases. After removal of 8 bases from V and 0 bases from J, the junction contained 8 bases not matched to a gene. Germline V gene sequence: CDR1 LNHNV, CDR2 YYDKDF (reference sequence). The CDR3 contains 15 residues. CDR3: CATREREGSTDTQYF. Here the CDR3 DNA reads TGTGCCACCCGGGAAAGGGAGGGTAGCACAGATACGCAGTATTTT.

With respect to this clonotype: This may come from a read error, since a much larger clone is one base off. This chain joins TRBV6-2 or TRBV6-3 and TRBJ2-1; the D gene is possibly TRBD1 (6 bases). CDR1 MNHEY and CDR2 SVGEGT come from the germline V gene. The CDR3 has 15 residues. V dropped 6 bases and J dropped 4 bases, with 16 bases sitting between them. DNA for the CDR3: TGTGCCAGCAGGCGTCCCGGGACATGGTACAATGAGCAGTTCTTC. Protein sequence: CASRRPGTWYNEQFF.

The chain recombines TRBV20-1 with TRBJ2-7, with 9 bases fitting TRBD1. Germline loops: CDR1 DFQATT, CDR2 SNEGSKA (reference sequence). V gave up 3 bases and J gave up 3 bases; unmatched junction bases: 6. CDR3 length: 14 amino acids. CDR3 DNA: TGCAGTGCTAGCCGCGACAGGGGGTACTACGAGCAGTACTTC. Its translation is CSASRDRGYYEQYF.

This clonotype has a count of ten or more. The chain couples TRBV12-3 or TRBV12-4 to TRBJ1-3; D not resolved. This CDR3 is 16 amino acids long. V lost 5 bases, J lost 4 bases, and 18 bases lay in between. Here the CDR3 reads CASSRLESTRGNTIYF. The DNA of the CDR3 is TGTGCCAGCAGTAGATTAGAAAGCACAAGGGGAAACACCATATATTTT.

This chain joins TRBV27 and TRBJ1-4; perhaps TRBD1 as D (5 bases). The V gene's germline CDR1 is MNHEY and CDR2 SMNVEV (reference sequence). The germline V and J ends were trimmed by 6 bases and 0 bases, with 14 bases remaining between them. The CDR3 has 16 residues. The CDR3 here is CASSLTAATTNEKLFF. The CDR3 coding sequence is TGTGCCAGCAGCCTGACAGCCGCCACAACTAATGAAAAACTGTTTTTT.

In its sample, this clonotype was seen a few times. The rearrangement links TRBV20-1 to TRBJ2-1; 10 nucleotides agree with TRBD2. Losses at the gene ends were 4 bases for V and 6 bases for J; bases not matched to a gene: 3. Germline V CDR1 and CDR2: DFQATT, SNEGSKA (reference sequence). The CDR3 totals 13 residues. The CDR3 DNA sequence: TGCAGTGCTACTAGCGGGAGCATCAATGAGCAGTTCTTC. It yields the protein CSATSGSINEQFF.

The rearrangement uses TRBV3-1 and TRBJ2-5; the D is unclear. The V and J ends lost 2 bases and 5 bases respectively, with 6 bases between them. Per germline, CDR1 LGHDT and CDR2 YNNKEL (reference sequence). The CDR3 extends over 12 amino acids. The CDR3 DNA reads as TGTGCCAGCAGCCAAAGCAGTGAGACCCAGTACTTC. Protein: CASSQSSETQYF.

The CDR3 DNA reads TGTGCCAGCAGCCGGCGGGACAAGAATGAAAAACTGTTTTTT. Translated, it gives CASSRRDKNEKLFF. The V call is TRBV7-9, the J call TRBJ1-4; D is possibly TRBD1 (6 bases). V lost 5 bases, J lost 5 bases, and 12 bases lay in between. The CDR3 length is 14 residues. Germline CDR1 and CDR2: SEHNR and FQNEAQ (reference sequence).

A few counts support this clonotype. Here the CDR3 DNA reads TGCAGCGTTGCGGACAGTTTTGGTCCGGGCTACACCTTC. Its protein is CSVADSFGPGYTF. The chain employs TRBV29-1 and TRBJ1-2, with D possibly TRBD1 on 6 matching bases. Between the trimmed V and J ends, which lost 4 bases and 8 bases, there was a span of 17 bases. CDR1 is SQVTM, CDR2 ANQGSEA, per germline. This CDR3 contains 13 residues.

The rearrangement uses TRBV20-1 and TRBJ2-1, with 9 nucleotides matching TRBD2. Germline V lookup: CDR1 DFQATT, CDR2 SNEGSKA (reference sequence). The V segment lost 3 bases and the J segment 1 base; nucleotides outside the gene matches: 7. The CDR3 is made up of 16 amino acids. This CDR3 is CSASPLAGESYNEQFF. The CDR3 region has the DNA TGCAGTGCTAGTCCCTTAGCGGGAGAGTCCTACAATGAGCAGTTCTTC.

Only a few counts were recorded for this clonotype. V gene TRBV30 combines with J gene TRBJ1-1; D is uncertain. V shed 3 bases and J shed 1 base, with 9 bases lying between them. Germline CDR1 reads GTSNPN; CDR2 reads SVGIG (reference sequence). The CDR3 is made up of 13 amino acids. In DNA, the CDR3 is TGTGCCTGGAGCCAAGACTGGAACACTGAAGCTTTCTTT. Translation gives CAWSQDWNTEAFF.

The gene calls are TRBV20-1 and TRBJ2-1; 8 bases are shared with TRBD2. Germline CDR1 reads DFQATT; CDR2 reads SNEGSKA (reference sequence). The V segment lost 2 bases and the J segment 4 bases; nucleotides outside the gene matches: 7. The CDR3 is 15 residues long. CDR3 loop: CSARSASGSYNEQFF. CDR3 nucleotide sequence: TGCAGTGCTAGATCGGCTAGCGGGTCTTACAATGAGCAGTTCTTC.

This clonotype appeared many times. V is TRBV15 and J is TRBJ2-3; a weak D match, TRBD2 (5 bases). V dropped 1 base and J dropped 3 bases, with 11 bases sitting between them. The germline gives CDR1 LNHNV, CDR2 YYDKDF (reference sequence). The CDR3 sequence is 15 residues long. The DNA for the CDR3 is TGTGCCACCAGCAGAGTACGGGAAGGGACAGATACGCAGTATTTT. Translating it yields CATSRVREGTDTQYF.

The rearrangement joins TRBV12-3 or TRBV12-4 to TRBJ2-6; D is unresolved. V was shortened by 5 bases and J by 3 bases, with 5 bases between the two germline ends. The CDR3 sequence is 13 residues long. CDR3 DNA: TGTGCCAGCAGTATGGGTGGGGCCAACGTCCTGACTTTC. Residues: CASSMGGANVLTF.

This clonotype came up a few times. J is TRBJ1-1 and V is TRBV27; D remains ambiguous. The germline V and J ends were trimmed by 5 bases and 5 bases, with 18 bases remaining between them. The CDR3 sequence is 15 residues long. The germline CDR1 and CDR2 sequences are MNHEY and SMNVEV (reference sequence). The CDR3 DNA reads as TGTGCCAGCAGTCGAAAGGGTGGGATTAAAACTGAAGCTTTCTTT. Its translation is CASSRKGGIKTEAFF.

The V call is TRBV5-1, the J call TRBJ2-5, with 11 bases that match TRBD2. The CDR3 is made up of 17 amino acids. The germline V gene encodes CDR1 SGHRS and CDR2 YFSETQ. V shed 5 bases, J shed 4 bases, and the junction held 13 bases outside the gene matches. The CDR3 DNA follows: TGCGCCAGCAGTTCCGGGACTAGCGGACCAGGGAGAGAGACCCAGTACTTC. Its translation is CASSSGTSGPGRETQYF.

The chain couples TRBV20-1 to TRBJ2-7; TRBD1 agrees at 7 bases. From germline, CDR1 is DFQATT and CDR2 SNEGSKA (reference sequence). The CDR3 spans 12 residues. CDR3 in DNA: TGCAGCGCCAGACAGGGCGCCTACGAGCAGTACTTC. Protein: CSARQGAYEQYF.